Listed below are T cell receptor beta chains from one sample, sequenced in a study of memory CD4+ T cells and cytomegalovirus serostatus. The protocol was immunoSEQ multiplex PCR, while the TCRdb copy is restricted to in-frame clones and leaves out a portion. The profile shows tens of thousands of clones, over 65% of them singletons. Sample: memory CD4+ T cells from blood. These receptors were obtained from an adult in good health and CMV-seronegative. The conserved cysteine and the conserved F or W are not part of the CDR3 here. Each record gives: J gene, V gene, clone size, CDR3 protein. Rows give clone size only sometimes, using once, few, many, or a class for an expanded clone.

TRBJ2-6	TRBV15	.	ATSREPGQGWSVLT
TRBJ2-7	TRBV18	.	ASTSGGIYEQY
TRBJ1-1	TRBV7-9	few	ASSFDQGAREAF
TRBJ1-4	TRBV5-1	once	ASRTGPTYEKLF
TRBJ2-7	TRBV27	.	ASSLIARHTVFKGEYEQY
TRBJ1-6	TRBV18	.	ASSPPIGTGKNSPLH
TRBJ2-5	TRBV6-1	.	ASSEAWGWQETQY
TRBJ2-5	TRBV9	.	ASSAAPGETQY
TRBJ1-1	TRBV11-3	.	ASSRDTEAF
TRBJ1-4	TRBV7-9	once	ASSSDRGLEKLF
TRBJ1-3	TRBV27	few	ASSLTSGAGNTIY
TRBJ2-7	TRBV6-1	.	ASSAGQGRYEQY
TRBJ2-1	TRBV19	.	ASTRSQGAYIPAHNEQF
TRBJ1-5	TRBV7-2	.	ASSLDTTQPQH
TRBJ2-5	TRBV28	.	ASSQPAQETQY
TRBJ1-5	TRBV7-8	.	ASSLAGGSGYQPQH
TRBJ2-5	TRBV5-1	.	ASSFSGEETQY
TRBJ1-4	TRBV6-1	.	ASTKGDSGNEKLF
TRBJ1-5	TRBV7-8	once	ASSLYRADSNQPQH
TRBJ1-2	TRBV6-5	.	ASAKTGPYGYT
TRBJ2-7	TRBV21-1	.	ASSKGGGPLSYEQY
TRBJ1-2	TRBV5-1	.	ASSLGAGQDGYT
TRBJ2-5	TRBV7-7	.	ASGPGGGETQY
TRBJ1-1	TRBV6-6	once	ASSWNTEAF
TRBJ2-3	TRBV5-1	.	ASRFGSSGGTDTQY
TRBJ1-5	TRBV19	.	ASSVQGGSNQPQH
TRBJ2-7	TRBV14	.	ASSLLSGGASEQY
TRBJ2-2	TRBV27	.	ASSGNTGELF
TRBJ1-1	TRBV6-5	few	ASRPRTMNTEAF
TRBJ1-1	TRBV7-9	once	ASSPIQRATRDTEAF
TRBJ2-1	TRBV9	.	ASSVASRRGDFLF
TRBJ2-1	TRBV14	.	ASSQDIAGNEQF
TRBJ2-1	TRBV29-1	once	SVEVTGVERDEQF
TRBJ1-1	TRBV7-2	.	ASSWGQTNTEAF
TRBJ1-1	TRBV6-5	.	ASTRAAPNTEAF
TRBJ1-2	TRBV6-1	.	ASRQGGHGYT
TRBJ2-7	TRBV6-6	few	ASNPGGTSYEQY
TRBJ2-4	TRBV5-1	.	ASSLEVSGSLAKNIQY
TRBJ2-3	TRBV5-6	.	ASSLGTGRLDTQY
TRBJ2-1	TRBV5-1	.	ASSPDRGMNEQF
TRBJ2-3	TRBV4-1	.	ASSQSLARDTQY
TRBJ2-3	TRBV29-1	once	SVGHSSGGGDTQY
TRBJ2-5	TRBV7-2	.	ASSLGGSQETQY
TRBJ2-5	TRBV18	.	ASSPFDTLQETQY